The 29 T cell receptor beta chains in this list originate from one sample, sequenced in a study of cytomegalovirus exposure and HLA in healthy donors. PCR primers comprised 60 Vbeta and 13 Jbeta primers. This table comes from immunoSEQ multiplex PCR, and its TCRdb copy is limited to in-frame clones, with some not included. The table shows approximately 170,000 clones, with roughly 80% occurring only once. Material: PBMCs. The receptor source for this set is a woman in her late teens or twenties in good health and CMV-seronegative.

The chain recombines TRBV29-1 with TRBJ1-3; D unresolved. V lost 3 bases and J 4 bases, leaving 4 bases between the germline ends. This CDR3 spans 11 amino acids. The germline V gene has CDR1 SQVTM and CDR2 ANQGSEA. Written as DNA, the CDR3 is TGCAGCGTTGATTCAGGAAACACCATATATTTT. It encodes CSVDSGNTIYF.

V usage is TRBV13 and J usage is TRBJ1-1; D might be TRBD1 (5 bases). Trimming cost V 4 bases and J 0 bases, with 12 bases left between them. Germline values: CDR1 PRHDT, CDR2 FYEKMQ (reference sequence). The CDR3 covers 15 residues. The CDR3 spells CASSSRQRMNTEAFF. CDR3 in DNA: TGTGCCAGCAGCTCCCGACAGCGCATGAACACTGAAGCTTTCTTT.

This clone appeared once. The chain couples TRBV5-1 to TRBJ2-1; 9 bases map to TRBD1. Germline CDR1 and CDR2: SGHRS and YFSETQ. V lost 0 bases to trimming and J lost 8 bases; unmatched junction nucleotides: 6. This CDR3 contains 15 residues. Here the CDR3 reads CASSLGDRVGDEQFF. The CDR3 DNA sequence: TGCGCCAGCAGCTTGGGGGACAGGGTTGGCGATGAGCAGTTCTTC. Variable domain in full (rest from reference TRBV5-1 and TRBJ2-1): KAGVTQTPRYLIKTRGQQVTLSCSPISGHRSVSWYQQTPGQGLQFLFEYFSETQRNKGNFPGRFSGRQFSNSRSEMNVSTLELGDSALYLCASSLGDRVGDEQFFGPGTRLTVL.

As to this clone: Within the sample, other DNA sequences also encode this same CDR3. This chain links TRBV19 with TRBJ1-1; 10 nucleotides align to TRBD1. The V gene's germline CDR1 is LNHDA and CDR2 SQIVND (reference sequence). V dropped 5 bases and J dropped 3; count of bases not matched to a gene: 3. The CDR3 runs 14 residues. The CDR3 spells CASSLGQGDTEAFF. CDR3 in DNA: TGTGCCAGTAGTCTCGGACAGGGGGACACTGAAGCTTTCTTT.

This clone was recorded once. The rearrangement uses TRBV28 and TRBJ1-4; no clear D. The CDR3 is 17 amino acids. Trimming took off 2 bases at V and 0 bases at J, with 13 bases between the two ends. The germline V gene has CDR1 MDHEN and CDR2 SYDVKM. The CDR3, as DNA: TGTGCCAGCAGTTTACCCCCGGCCCGGGCAACTAATGAAAAACTGTTTTTT. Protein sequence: CASSLPPARATNEKLFF.

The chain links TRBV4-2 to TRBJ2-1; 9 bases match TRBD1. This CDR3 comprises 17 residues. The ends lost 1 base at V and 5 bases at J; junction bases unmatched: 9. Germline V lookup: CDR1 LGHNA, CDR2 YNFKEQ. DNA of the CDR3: TGTGCCAGCAGCCAAGCGGTCGGGACAGGGCTTAACAATGAGCAGTTCTTC. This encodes CASSQAVGTGLNNEQFF.

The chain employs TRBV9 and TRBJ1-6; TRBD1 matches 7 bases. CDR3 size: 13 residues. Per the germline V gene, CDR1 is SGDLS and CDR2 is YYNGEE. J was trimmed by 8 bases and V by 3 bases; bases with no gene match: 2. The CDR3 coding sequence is TGTGCCAGCAGCGGACAGGGTGATTCACCCCTCCACTTT. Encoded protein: CASSGQGDSPLHF.

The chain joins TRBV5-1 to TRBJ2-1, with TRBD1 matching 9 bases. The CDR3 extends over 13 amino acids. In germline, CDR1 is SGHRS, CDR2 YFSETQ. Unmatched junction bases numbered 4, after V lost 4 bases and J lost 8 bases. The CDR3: CASSGDRVDEQFF. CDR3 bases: TGCGCCAGCAGCGGGGACAGGGTCGATGAGCAGTTCTTC.

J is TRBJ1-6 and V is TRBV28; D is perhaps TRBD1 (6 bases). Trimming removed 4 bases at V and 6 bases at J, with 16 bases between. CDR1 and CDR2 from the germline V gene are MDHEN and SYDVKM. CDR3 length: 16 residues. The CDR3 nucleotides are TGTGCCAGCAGTTACAGTTGGGCGGGGGCTAATTCACCCCTCCACTTT. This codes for CASSYSWAGANSPLHF.

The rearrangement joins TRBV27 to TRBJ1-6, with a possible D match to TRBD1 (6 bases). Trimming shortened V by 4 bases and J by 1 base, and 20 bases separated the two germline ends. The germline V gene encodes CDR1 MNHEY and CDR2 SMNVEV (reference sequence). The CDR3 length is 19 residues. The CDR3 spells CASSSRSQSGQSYNSPLHF. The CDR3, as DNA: TGTGCCAGCAGTTCAAGAAGCCAATCGGGACAATCCTATAATTCACCCCTCCACTTT.

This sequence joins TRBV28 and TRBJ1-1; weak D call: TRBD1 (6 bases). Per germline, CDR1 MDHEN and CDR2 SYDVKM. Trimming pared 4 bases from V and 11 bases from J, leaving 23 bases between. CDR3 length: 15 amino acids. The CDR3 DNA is TGTGCCAGCAGTTGGCATACAGGGCGCGGAATGAAGGCTTTCTTT. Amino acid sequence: CASSWHTGRGMKAFF.

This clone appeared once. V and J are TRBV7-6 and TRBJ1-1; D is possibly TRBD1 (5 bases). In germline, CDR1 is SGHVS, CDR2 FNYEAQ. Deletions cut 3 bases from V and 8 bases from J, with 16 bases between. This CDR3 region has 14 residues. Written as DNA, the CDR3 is TGTGCCAGCAGCTTGGGTCCAGTCGCAGGGGAAGCTTTCTTT. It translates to CASSLGPVAGEAFF.

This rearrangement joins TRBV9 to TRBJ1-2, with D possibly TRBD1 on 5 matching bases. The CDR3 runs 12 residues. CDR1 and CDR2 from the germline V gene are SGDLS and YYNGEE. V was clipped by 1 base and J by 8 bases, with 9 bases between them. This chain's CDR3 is CASSVQGWGYTF. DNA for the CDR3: TGTGCCAGCAGCGTACAGGGATGGGGCTACACCTTC.

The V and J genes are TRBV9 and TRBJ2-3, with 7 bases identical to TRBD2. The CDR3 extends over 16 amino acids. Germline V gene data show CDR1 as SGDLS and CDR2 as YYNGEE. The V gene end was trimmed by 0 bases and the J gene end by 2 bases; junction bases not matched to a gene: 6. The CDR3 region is CASSVGEGLVTDTQYF. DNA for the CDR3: TGTGCCAGCAGCGTAGGGGAGGGTCTCGTCACAGATACGCAGTATTTT.

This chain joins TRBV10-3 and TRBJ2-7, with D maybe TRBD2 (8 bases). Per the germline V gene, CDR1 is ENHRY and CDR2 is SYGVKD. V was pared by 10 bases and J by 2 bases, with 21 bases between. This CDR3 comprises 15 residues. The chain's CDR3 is CATKQGTSGPYEQYF. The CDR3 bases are TGTGCCACCAAACAGGGGACTAGTGGTCCCTACGAGCAGTACTTC.

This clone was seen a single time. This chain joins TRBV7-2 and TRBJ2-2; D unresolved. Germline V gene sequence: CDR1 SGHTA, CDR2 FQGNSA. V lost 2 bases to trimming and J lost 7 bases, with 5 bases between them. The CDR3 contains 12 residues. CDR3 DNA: TGTGCCAGCAGCTTAATGAGCGGGGAGCTGTTTTTT. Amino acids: CASSLMSGELFF.

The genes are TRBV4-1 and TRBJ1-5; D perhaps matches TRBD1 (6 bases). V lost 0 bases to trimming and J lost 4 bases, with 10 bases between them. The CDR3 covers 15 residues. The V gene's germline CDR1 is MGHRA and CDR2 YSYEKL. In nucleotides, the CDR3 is TGCGCCAGCAGCCAAGATCACAGGGCGAATCAGCCCCAGCATTTT. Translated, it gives CASSQDHRANQPQHF.

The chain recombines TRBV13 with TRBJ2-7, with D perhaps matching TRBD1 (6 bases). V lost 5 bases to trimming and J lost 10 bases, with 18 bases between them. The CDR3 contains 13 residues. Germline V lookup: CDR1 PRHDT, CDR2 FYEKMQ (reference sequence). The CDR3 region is CASSPSRTDRQYF. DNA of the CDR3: TGTGCCAGCAGCCCATCTCGGACAGACCGACAGTACTTC.

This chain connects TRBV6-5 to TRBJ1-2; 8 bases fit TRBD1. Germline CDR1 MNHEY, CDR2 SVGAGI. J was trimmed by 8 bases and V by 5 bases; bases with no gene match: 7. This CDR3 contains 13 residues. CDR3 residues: CASSSTGGRGYTF. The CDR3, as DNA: TGTGCCAGCAGTAGCACAGGGGGACGAGGCTACACCTTC.

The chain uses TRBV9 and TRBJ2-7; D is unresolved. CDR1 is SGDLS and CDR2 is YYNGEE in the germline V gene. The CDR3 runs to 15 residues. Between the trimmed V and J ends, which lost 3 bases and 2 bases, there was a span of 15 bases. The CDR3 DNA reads TGTGCCAGCAGCGCCGAGGATTTACTACCCTACGAGCAGTACTTC. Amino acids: CASSAEDLLPYEQYF.

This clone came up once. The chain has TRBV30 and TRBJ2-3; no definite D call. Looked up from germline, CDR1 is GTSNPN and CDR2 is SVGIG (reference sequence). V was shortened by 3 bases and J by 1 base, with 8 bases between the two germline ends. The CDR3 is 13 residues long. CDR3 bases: TGTGCCTGGAGGAGTCCGGGCACAGATACGCAGTATTTT. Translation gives CAWRSPGTDTQYF.

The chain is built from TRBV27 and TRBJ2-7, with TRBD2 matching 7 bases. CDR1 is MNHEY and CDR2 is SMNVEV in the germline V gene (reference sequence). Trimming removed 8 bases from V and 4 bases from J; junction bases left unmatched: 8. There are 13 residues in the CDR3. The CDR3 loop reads CASSGLEMYEQYF. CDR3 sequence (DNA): TGTGCCAGCTCCGGACTAGAGATGTACGAGCAGTACTTC.

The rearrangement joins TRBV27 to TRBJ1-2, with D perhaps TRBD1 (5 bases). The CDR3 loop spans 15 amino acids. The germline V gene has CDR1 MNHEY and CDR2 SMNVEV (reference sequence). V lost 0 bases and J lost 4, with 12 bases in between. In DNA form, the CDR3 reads TGTGCCAGCAGTTTATCCCCTGGGGGGGTCTATGGCTACACCTTC. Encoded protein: CASSLSPGGVYGYTF.

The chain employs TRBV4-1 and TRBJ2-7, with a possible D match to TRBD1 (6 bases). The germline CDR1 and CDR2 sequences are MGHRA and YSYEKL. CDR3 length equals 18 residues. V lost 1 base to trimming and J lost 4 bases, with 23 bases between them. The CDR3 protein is CASSQAWGLGGRTYEQYF. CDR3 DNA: TGCGCCAGCAGCCAAGCCTGGGGGCTAGGCGGCAGAACATACGAGCAGTACTTC.

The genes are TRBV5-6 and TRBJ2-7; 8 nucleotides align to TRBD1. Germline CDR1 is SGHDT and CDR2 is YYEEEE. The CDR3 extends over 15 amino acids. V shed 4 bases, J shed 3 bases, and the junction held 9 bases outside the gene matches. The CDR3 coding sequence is TGTGCCAGCAGCCGAGGGACAGGTACTTTCTACGAGCAGTACTTC. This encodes CASSRGTGTFYEQYF. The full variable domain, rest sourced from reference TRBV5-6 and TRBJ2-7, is DAGVTQSPTHLIKTRGQQVTLRCSPKSGHDTVSWYQQALGQGPQFIFQYYEEEERQRGNFPDRFSGHQFPNYSSELNVNALLLGDSALYLCASSRGTGTFYEQYFGPGTRLTVT.

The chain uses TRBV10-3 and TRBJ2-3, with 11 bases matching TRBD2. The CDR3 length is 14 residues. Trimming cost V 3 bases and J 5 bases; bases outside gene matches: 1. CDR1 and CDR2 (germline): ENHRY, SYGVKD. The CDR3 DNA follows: TGTGCCATCAGTGAAGGACTAGCGGGAGATACGCAGTATTTT. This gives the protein CAISEGLAGDTQYF.

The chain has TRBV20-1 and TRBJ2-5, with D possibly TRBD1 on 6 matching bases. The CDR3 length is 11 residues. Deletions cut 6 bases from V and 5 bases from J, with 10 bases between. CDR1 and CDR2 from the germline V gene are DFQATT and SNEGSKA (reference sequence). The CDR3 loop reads CSASGEETQYF. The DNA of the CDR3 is TGCAGTGCCTCAGGGGAGGAGACCCAGTACTTC.

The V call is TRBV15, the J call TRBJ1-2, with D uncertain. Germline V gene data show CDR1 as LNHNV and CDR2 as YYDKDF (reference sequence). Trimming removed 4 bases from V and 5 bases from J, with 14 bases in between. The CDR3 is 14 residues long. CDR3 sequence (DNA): TGTGCCACCAGCAAATTAATGGGAGGATATGGCTACACCTTC. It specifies CATSKLMGGYGYTF.

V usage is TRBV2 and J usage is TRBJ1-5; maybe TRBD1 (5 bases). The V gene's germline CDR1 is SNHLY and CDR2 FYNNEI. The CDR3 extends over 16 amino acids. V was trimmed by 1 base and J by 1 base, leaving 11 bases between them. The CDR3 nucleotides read TGTGCCAGCAGTGAAGTAAGGGGAGGAAGCAATCAGCCCCAGCATTTT. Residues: CASSEVRGGSNQPQHF.